These 13 T cell receptor beta chains originate from one sample sequenced in a study of blood T cells in healthy people across ages (dated by TCRdb to between 2015 and 2016). The method behind the library was 5' RACE. Sequencing took place on an Illumina HiSeq 2500. A second PCR of 7 to 11 cycles was performed with a sample-barcoded 5' primer and a J-beta primer mix. TCRdb redid the processing of the public reads, applying fastp at Q25 and MiXCR, and retained in-frame beta chains. Records with the same CDR3 protein are collapsed into one entry carrying the most frequent genes and DNA. A total of hundreds of thousands of distinct CDR3 sequences appear in this sample, roughly 60% of them only once. The ten largest make up about 20% of the sample. Sequenced: blood. The origin of the receptors is a young man in good health.

The gene calls are TRBV6-5 and TRBJ2-1; 13 bases agree with TRBD2. Germline V gene sequence: CDR1 MNHEY, CDR2 SVGAGI. After removal of 3 bases from V and 8 bases from J, the junction contained 4 bases not matched to a gene. CDR3 size: 15 residues. The CDR3 here is CASSYGTSGAHEQFF. The CDR3 DNA follows: TGTGCCAGCAGTTATGGGACTAGCGGGGCTCATGAGCAGTTCTTC.

J is TRBJ2-7 and V is TRBV3-1; 10 bases are shared with TRBD1. V lost 3 bases, J lost 5 bases, and 10 bases stayed unmatched. In germline, CDR1 is LGHDT, CDR2 YNNKEL (reference sequence). The CDR3 is 16 amino acids. DNA of the CDR3: TGTGCCAGCAGCCACCCTCGGACAGGGGGGACCCACGAGCAGTACTTC. It codes for CASSHPRTGGTHEQYF.

The genes are TRBV10-3 and TRBJ2-7; D call uncertain. Germline values: CDR1 ENHRY, CDR2 SYGVKD. CDR3 size: 14 residues. Trimming cost V 2 bases and J 2 bases, with 10 bases left between them. The CDR3 DNA sequence: TGTGCCATCAGTGAGGAGTTCCAGACCTACGAGCAGTACTTC. Protein: CAISEEFQTYEQYF.

Comment on this clonotype: It may be a read error: a sequence one base away is much more abundant. The V call is TRBV10-3, the J call TRBJ2-5; TRBD2 matches at 12 bases. With V trimmed by 0 bases and J by 11 bases, 16 bases remained unmatched. The length of the CDR3 is 18 residues. Germline CDR1 and CDR2: ENHRY and SYGVKD. The CDR3 coding sequence is TGTGCCATCAGTGAGTCCTCGGGGACTAGCGGGCGGTACAATGAGCAGTACTTC. Amino acid sequence: CAISESSGTSGRYNEQYF.

V usage is TRBV20-1 and J usage is TRBJ2-1; TRBD2 is a possible D gene (6 bases). Trimming shortened V by 3 bases and J by 6 bases, and 12 bases separated the two germline ends. Germline-derived CDR1 and CDR2 are DFQATT and SNEGSKA (reference sequence). This CDR3 has 13 amino acids. The CDR3 protein is CSARRAGRNEQFF. CDR3 nucleotides: TGCAGTGCTAGGCGAGCGGGTCGCAATGAGCAGTTCTTC.

The CDR3 region is CASSTGGRVYEQYF. Here the CDR3 DNA reads TGTGCCAGCAGTACAGGGGGGAGGGTCTACGAGCAGTACTTC. J is TRBJ2-7 and V is TRBV27; D is perhaps TRBD1 (8 bases). Trimming pared 5 bases from V and 3 bases from J, leaving 14 bases between. The CDR3 runs to 14 residues. Germline V gene lookup returns CDR1 MNHEY and CDR2 SMNVEV (reference sequence).

The rearrangement uses TRBV7-9 and TRBJ2-1; 10 nucleotides match TRBD2. V dropped 4 bases and J dropped 6; count of bases not matched to a gene: 3. The CDR3 spans 14 residues. Germline CDR1 SEHNR, CDR2 FQNEAQ (reference sequence). The CDR3 region has the DNA TGTGCCAGCAGCTCTATAGCGGGAGGCAATGAGCAGTTCTTC. Amino acid sequence: CASSSIAGGNEQFF.

The table lists this clonotype with many counts. V is TRBV20-1 and J is TRBJ2-7, with TRBD1 matching 8 bases. This CDR3 spans 12 amino acids. Germline V gene sequence: CDR1 DFQATT, CDR2 SNEGSKA (reference sequence). Trimming removed 4 bases from V and 4 bases from J; junction bases left unmatched: 3. CDR3 loop: CSATGGRYEQYF. The CDR3 DNA is TGCAGTGCTACAGGGGGCAGGTACGAGCAGTACTTC.

This clonotype was found a few times. The chain carries TRBV7-9 and TRBJ1-2, with D perhaps TRBD1 (6 bases). The V gene's germline CDR1 is SEHNR and CDR2 FQNEAQ (reference sequence). Trimming cost V 5 bases and J 6 bases, with 16 bases left between them. This CDR3 comprises 14 residues. CDR3 loop: CASSHGQLLNGYTF. CDR3 DNA: TGTGCCAGCAGCCATGGACAGCTTCTCAATGGCTACACCTTC. Complete variable domain (other parts from reference TRBV7-9 and TRBJ1-2): DTGVSQNPRHKITKRGQNVTFRCDPISEHNRLYWYRQTLGQGPEFLTYFQNEAQLEKSRLLSDRFSAERPKGSFSTLEIQRTEQGDSAMYLCASSHGQLLNGYTFGSGTRLTVV.

This chain uses TRBV10-3 with TRBJ2-7; 10 nucleotides agree with TRBD2. The germline gives CDR1 ENHRY, CDR2 SYGVKD. This CDR3 has 14 amino acids. Trimming at V came to 5 bases and at J to 2 bases, leaving 3 bases not matched to a gene. The CDR3 region is CAISPAGGPYEQYF. Written as DNA, the CDR3 is TGTGCCATCAGTCCAGCGGGGGGGCCCTACGAGCAGTACTTC.

This sequence joins TRBV7-2 and TRBJ2-7, with TRBD1 matching over 8 bases. Germline CDR1 and CDR2: SGHTA and FQGNSA. The CDR3 length is 15 residues. V shed 7 bases and J 0 bases; nucleotides not matched to a gene: 8. In DNA form, the CDR3 reads TGTGCCAGCACCCTAGGGGACAGGCTCTCCTACGAGCAGTACTTC. It specifies CASTLGDRLSYEQYF.

The chain carries TRBV25-1 and TRBJ1-1; D is possibly TRBD1 (6 bases). The V gene's germline CDR1 is MGHDK and CDR2 SYGVNS. With 3 bases removed from V and 8 bases from J, the gap between germline ends came to 19 bases. This CDR3 comprises 15 residues. The CDR3 loop reads CASSDLGGIGYEAFF. In nucleotides, the CDR3 is TGTGCCAGCAGTGACCTGGGGGGCATCGGGTACGAAGCTTTCTTT.

The chain joins TRBV6-2 or TRBV6-3 to TRBJ2-1; D is ambiguous. Looked up from germline, CDR1 is MNHEY and CDR2 is SVGEGT. This CDR3 is built from 14 residues. Trimming took off 5 bases at V and 7 bases at J, with 15 bases between the two ends. The CDR3 reads CASSDFVRWNEQFF. In DNA, the CDR3 is TGTGCCAGCAGTGACTTCGTTAGGTGGAATGAGCAGTTCTTC.